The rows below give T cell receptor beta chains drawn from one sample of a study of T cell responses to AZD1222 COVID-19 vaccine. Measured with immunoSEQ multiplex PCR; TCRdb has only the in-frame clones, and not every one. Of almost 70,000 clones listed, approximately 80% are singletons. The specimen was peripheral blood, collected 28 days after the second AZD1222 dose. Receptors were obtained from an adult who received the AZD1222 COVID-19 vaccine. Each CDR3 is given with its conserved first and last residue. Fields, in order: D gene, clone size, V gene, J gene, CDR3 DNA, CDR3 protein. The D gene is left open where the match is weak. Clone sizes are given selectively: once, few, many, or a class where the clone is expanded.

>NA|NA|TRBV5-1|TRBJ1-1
TGCGCCAGCAGCTTGGTAGGCTTATCCCAAGCTTTCTTT
CASSLVGLSQAFF
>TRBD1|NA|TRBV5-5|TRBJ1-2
TGTGCCAGCAGCTTGTGGGGACAGACCGGCTACACCTTC
CASSLWGQTGYTF
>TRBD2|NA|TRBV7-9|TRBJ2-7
TGTGCCAGCAGCCGAATAAAGGGCGGGGGATCCTACGAGCAGTACTTC
CASSRIKGGGSYEQYF
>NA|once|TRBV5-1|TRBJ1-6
TGCGCCAGCAGCTTGTCGGGGTTTTCACCCCTCCACTTT
CASSLSGFSPLHF
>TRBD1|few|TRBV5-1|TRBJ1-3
TGCGCCAGCAGCCCAGGACAGGTTGTACGGGGAAACACCATATATTTT
CASSPGQVVRGNTIYF
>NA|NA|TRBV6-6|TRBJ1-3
TGTGCCACCACTCACAGGGAAACTGGAAACACCATATATTTT
CATTHRETGNTIYF
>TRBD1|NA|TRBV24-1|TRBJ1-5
TGTGCCACCGGGGGACAGGCCCGTTTTCAGCCCCAGCATTTT
CATGGQARFQPQHF
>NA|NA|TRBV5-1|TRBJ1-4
TGCGCCAGCAGCGTGTCCACAGGACAAACTAATGAAAAACTGTTTTTT
CASSVSTGQTNEKLFF
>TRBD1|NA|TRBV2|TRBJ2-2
TGTGCCAGCAGCGGGACAGGGAACACCGGGGAGCTGTTTTTT
CASSGTGNTGELFF
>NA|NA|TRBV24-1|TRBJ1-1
TGTGCCACCAGTGACCGCAAGGGGAACACTGAAGCTTTCTTT
CATSDRKGNTEAFF
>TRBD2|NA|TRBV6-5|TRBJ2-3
TGTGCCAGCAGACCTAGCGGGGGGGCAGATACGCAGTATTTT
CASRPSGGADTQYF
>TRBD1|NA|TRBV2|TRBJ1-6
TGTGCCAGCAGGGGACAGGGAAATTCACCCCTCCACTTT
CASRGQGNSPLHF
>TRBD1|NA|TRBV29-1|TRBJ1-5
TGCAGCGTTGCGGACAGGGCCAGCAATCAGCCCCAGCATTTT
CSVADRASNQPQHF
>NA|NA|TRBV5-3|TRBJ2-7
TGTGCCAGAAGCCACGACAGAAACTACGAGCAGTACTTC
CARSHDRNYEQYF
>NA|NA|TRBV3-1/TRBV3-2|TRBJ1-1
TGTGCCAGCAGCCCGCCCGGCCGGGGCACTGAAGCTTTCTTT
CASSPPGRGTEAFF